A single sample gave rise to the 26 T cell receptor beta chains below, sequenced in a study of shared clonotypes between healthy human individuals. CD45RO-negative CD8 cells positively selected for CCR7 made up the naive population, which excluded terminally differentiated effector memory CD45RA+ cells. Clones were read by immunoSEQ multiplex PCR, and TCRdb kept only the in-frame ones, dropping some. The sample contains approximately 810,000 clones, around 93% of which appear only once. The sequenced sample consisted of naive CD8+ T cells sorted from blood. These TCRs come from a man aged 30 to 39 in good health.

This chain links TRBV6-1 with TRBJ2-2, with a weak D call TRBD2 (5 bases). Germline V gene lookup returns CDR1 MNHNS and CDR2 SASEGT. The CDR3 sequence is 12 residues long. With 6 bases removed from V and 6 bases from J, the gap between germline ends came to 8 bases. DNA of the CDR3: TGTGCCAGCAGCGACTATCCCGGGGAGCTGTTTTTT. Amino acid sequence: CASSDYPGELFF.

The table lists this clone with a few counts. This same CDR3 is encoded by further DNA sequences in the sample. The chain has TRBV27 and TRBJ2-7; TRBD1 agrees at 7 bases. Per the germline V gene, CDR1 is MNHEY and CDR2 is SMNVEV (reference sequence). After removal of 4 bases from V and 4 bases from J, the junction contained 7 bases not matched to a gene. The CDR3 runs to 14 residues. CDR3 sequence: CASSSGTVGYEQYF. CDR3 DNA sequence: TGTGCCAGCAGTTCTGGGACAGTCGGGTACGAGCAGTACTTC.

This chain connects TRBV5-6 to TRBJ2-2, with unresolved D. V lost 0 bases and J lost 6, with 15 bases in between. Germline V gene sequence: CDR1 SGHDT, CDR2 YYEEEE. The CDR3 extends over 16 amino acids. This CDR3 is CASSLALGPSPGELFF. The CDR3 DNA sequence: TGTGCCAGCAGCTTGGCGCTAGGACCTTCGCCCGGGGAGCTGTTTTTT.

This clone has only one observation. The chain uses TRBV28 and TRBJ1-4; D is unresolved. Trimming removed 6 bases at V and 3 bases at J, with 8 bases between. The CDR3 runs to 13 residues. Germline CDR1 reads MDHEN; CDR2 reads SYDVKM. This chain's CDR3 is CASSTPSNEKLFF. The CDR3 nucleotides are TGTGCCAGCAGCACCCCCTCTAATGAAAAACTGTTTTTT.

The chain is built from TRBV29-1 and TRBJ2-1; 8 bases match TRBD1. With 4 bases clipped from V and 3 bases from J, the junction kept 5 bases outside the gene matches. The CDR3 runs to 14 residues. Looked up from germline, CDR1 is SQVTM and CDR2 is ANQGSEA. The CDR3 nucleotides are TGCAGCGTTGGCGGGACAGGCTTCTACAATGAGCAGTTCTTC. It specifies CSVGGTGFYNEQFF.

The chain uses TRBV28 and TRBJ2-1; possible D gene TRBD2, 5 bases. V lost 8 bases and J 1 base, leaving 15 bases between the germline ends. The germline CDR1 and CDR2 sequences are MDHEN and SYDVKM. The CDR3 totals 15 residues. This CDR3 reads CASVLGGLSYNEQFF. CDR3 sequence (DNA): TGTGCCAGCGTCCTTGGAGGTCTGTCCTACAATGAGCAGTTCTTC.

The chain employs TRBV7-9 and TRBJ2-1; 7 nucleotides line up with TRBD2. The CDR3 consists of 15 residues. Per germline, CDR1 SEHNR and CDR2 FQNEAQ (reference sequence). With V trimmed by 5 bases and J by 6 bases, 10 bases remained unmatched. The CDR3 here is CASSLGAGVVNEQFF. CDR3 DNA sequence: TGTGCCAGCAGCCTAGGGGCGGGAGTTGTCAATGAGCAGTTCTTC.

CDR3 region: CASMSSGGVTEAFF. DNA for the CDR3: TGTGCCAGCATGTCCTCCGGGGGGGTGACTGAAGCTTTCTTT. The chain is built from TRBV25-1 and TRBJ1-1; D possibly corresponds to TRBD1 (5 bases). In germline, CDR1 is MGHDK, CDR2 SYGVNS. V shed 7 bases and J shed 5 bases, with 17 bases lying between them. The CDR3 spans 14 residues.

This clone came up a few times. The chain employs TRBV27 and TRBJ2-3; 8 bases are a match to TRBD2. The CDR3 length is 15 residues. The germline V gene encodes CDR1 MNHEY and CDR2 SMNVEV (reference sequence). Germline trimming cut 4 bases from V and 2 bases from J; bases unmatched to any gene: 5. CDR3 sequence reads: CASSSGTRVTDTQYF. In nucleotides, the CDR3 is TGTGCCAGCAGTTCGGGGACTAGAGTCACAGATACGCAGTATTTT.

The genes are TRBV5-1 and TRBJ2-5, with unresolved D. CDR1 and CDR2 (germline): SGHRS, YFSETQ. With 0 bases removed from V and 3 bases from J, the gap between germline ends came to 12 bases. The CDR3 contains 15 residues. The CDR3 nucleotides are TGCGCCAGCAGCTTGGAAGCCGGACGCGAAGAGACCCAGTACTTC. Its translation is CASSLEAGREETQYF.

The chain recombines TRBV7-2 with TRBJ2-1; D is uncertain. The germline V and J ends were trimmed by 8 bases and 0 bases, with 20 bases remaining between them. CDR3 length equals 17 residues. Germline V lookup: CDR1 SGHTA, CDR2 FQGNSA. The CDR3 DNA is TGTGCCAGCGGTGGCCCGATACGTAAGAGCTCCTACAATGAGCAGTTCTTC. Translation: CASGGPIRKSSYNEQFF.

J is TRBJ1-1 and V is TRBV27; D may be TRBD1 (5 bases). CDR1 and CDR2 from the germline V gene are MNHEY and SMNVEV (reference sequence). The V end lost 7 bases, the J end lost 3 bases, and 15 bases lay between the germline ends. This CDR3 is 14 amino acids long. The DNA for the CDR3 is TGTGCCAGCAAGGGCTGGCAGGGCGACACTGAAGCTTTCTTT. Translation: CASKGWQGDTEAFF.

This clone occurred once. The V call is TRBV29-1, the J call TRBJ2-1; possible D gene TRBD2, 6 bases. V was trimmed by 5 bases and J by 4 bases, leaving 12 bases between them. This CDR3 has 13 amino acids. The germline gives CDR1 SQVTM, CDR2 ANQGSEA. CDR3: CSVQVAAYNEQFF. DNA of the CDR3: TGCAGCGTTCAGGTAGCGGCTTACAATGAGCAGTTCTTC.

The chain is built from TRBV29-1 and TRBJ1-1, with D uncertain. The length of the CDR3 is 11 residues. Germline V CDR1 and CDR2: SQVTM, ANQGSEA. V lost 8 bases, J lost 1 base, and 8 bases lay in between. In DNA, the CDR3 is TGCAGCACCCTGGGGAACACTGAAGCTTTCTTT. This encodes CSTLGNTEAFF.

The chain carries TRBV7-2 and TRBJ2-1, with D uncertain. This CDR3 is 15 amino acids long. CDR1 and CDR2 from the germline V gene are SGHTA and FQGNSA. V lost 1 base, J lost 4 bases, and 11 bases lay in between. CDR3 amino acids: CASSLEDLTYNEQFF. The CDR3, as DNA: TGTGCCAGCAGCTTAGAGGATTTGACTTACAATGAGCAGTTCTTC.

This sequence joins TRBV11-2 and TRBJ2-1; 7 bases line up with TRBD2. Germline-derived CDR1 and CDR2 are SGHAT and FQNNGV. V was clipped by 5 bases and J by 4 bases; unmatched bases: 8. The CDR3 loop spans 15 amino acids. DNA for the CDR3: TGTGCCAGCAGCGGAGTGGGGGGAGGGTACAATGAGCAGTTCTTC. It is translated as CASSGVGGGYNEQFF.

The genes are TRBV28 and TRBJ2-7, with TRBD2 identical over 11 bases. The CDR3 totals 16 residues. The trim removed 4 bases at V and 2 bases at J, leaving 7 bases unmatched. Germline CDR1 is MDHEN and CDR2 is SYDVKM. In nucleotides, the CDR3 is TGTGCCAGCAGTTCGACACTAGCGGGAGTGGCCTACGAGCAGTACTTC. Amino acids: CASSSTLAGVAYEQYF. The full variable domain, rest sourced from reference TRBV28 and TRBJ2-7, is DVKVTQSSRYLVKRTGEKVFLECVQDMDHENMFWYRQDPGLGLRLIYFSYDVKMKEKGDIPEGYSVSREKKERFSLILESASTNQTSMYLCASSSTLAGVAYEQYFGPGTRLTVT.

The rearrangement links TRBV5-1 to TRBJ2-2; D unclear. The germline V and J ends were trimmed by 4 bases and 7 bases, with 11 bases remaining between them. Germline V gene sequence: CDR1 SGHRS, CDR2 YFSETQ. This CDR3 spans 13 amino acids. The CDR3 sequence: CASSRSFFGELFF. CDR3 bases: TGCGCCAGCAGCCGAAGTTTCTTCGGGGAGCTGTTTTTT.

The chain is built from TRBV7-3 and TRBJ2-2; D tentatively reads TRBD1 or TRBD2 (7 bases each). This CDR3 spans 18 amino acids. Germline V gene data show CDR1 as SGHTA and CDR2 as FQGTGA. Trimming cost V 0 bases and J 0 bases, with 14 bases left between them. DNA for the CDR3: TGTGCCAGCAGCTTAACCCCAGGGGGAGGGGCGAACACCGGGGAGCTGTTTTTT. Translation: CASSLTPGGGANTGELFF.

The chain has TRBV5-6 and TRBJ2-2; 13 nucleotides align to TRBD2. The CDR3 contains 16 residues. Germline CDR1 is SGHDT and CDR2 is YYEEEE. V lost 4 bases to trimming and J lost 4 bases; unmatched junction nucleotides: 4. The CDR3 here is CASSERLAGGTGELFF. The CDR3 DNA reads as TGTGCCAGCAGCGAACGACTAGCGGGAGGCACCGGGGAGCTGTTTTTT.

The chain recombines TRBV7-2 with TRBJ2-3, with 14 nucleotides matching TRBD2. Germline V gives CDR1 SGHTA, CDR2 FQGNSA. The CDR3 has 15 residues. With 8 bases clipped from V and 5 bases from J, the junction kept 6 bases outside the gene matches. In DNA form, the CDR3 reads TGTGCCAGCCCCGGACTAGCGGGAGGTATAGATACGCAGTATTTT. It yields the protein CASPGLAGGIDTQYF.

The chain recombines TRBV11-2 with TRBJ1-1; D perhaps matches TRBD1 (5 bases). Germline CDR1 SGHAT, CDR2 FQNNGV. The CDR3 spans 14 residues. Trimming took off 1 base at V and 7 bases at J, with 13 bases between the two ends. CDR3 amino acids: CASSLVGGANEAFF. The CDR3 DNA is TGTGCCAGCAGCTTAGTCGGGGGAGCTAATGAAGCTTTCTTT.

V usage is TRBV25-1 and J usage is TRBJ1-5; tentatively, D is TRBD1 (6 bases). The V gene's germline CDR1 is MGHDK and CDR2 SYGVNS. This CDR3 has 13 residues. Trimming took off 6 bases at V and 6 bases at J, with 12 bases between the two ends. The CDR3 here is CASSTGISQPQHF. In nucleotides, the CDR3 is TGTGCCAGCAGCACAGGGATAAGTCAGCCCCAGCATTTT.

The V gene is TRBV9, the J gene TRBJ2-1; TRBD2 aligns across 10 bases. The V gene end was trimmed by 3 bases and the J gene end by 9 bases; junction bases not matched to a gene: 9. Germline V lookup: CDR1 SGDLS, CDR2 YYNGEE. The CDR3 sequence is 15 residues long. CDR3 loop: CASSGGLAAYSEQFF. The CDR3 DNA follows: TGTGCCAGCAGCGGTGGACTAGCGGCCTATAGTGAGCAGTTCTTC.

To note about this clone: This specimen includes other DNA sequences encoding the same CDR3. The genes are TRBV11-2 and TRBJ2-1; weak D call: TRBD2 (6 bases). Per germline, CDR1 SGHAT and CDR2 FQNNGV. This CDR3 comprises 11 residues. The germline V and J ends were trimmed by 1 base and 13 bases, with 8 bases remaining between them. This CDR3 reads CASSLAGEQFF. CDR3 DNA: TGTGCCAGCAGCTTAGCGGGAGAACAGTTCTTC.

The chain combines TRBV19 with TRBJ2-5, with D hard to call. V lost 1 base and J lost 4, with 13 bases in between. Germline V CDR1 and CDR2: LNHDA, SQIVND (reference sequence). The length of the CDR3 is 15 residues. CDR3 sequence (DNA): TGTGCCAGTAGTATAGCTCTACCGTCCGGAGAGACCCAGTACTTC. Residues: CASSIALPSGETQYF.